This TCR beta chain derives from a study of blood T cell repertoires in COVID-19. As for the study in general: Donors in the United States, Italy and Spain gave samples during acute or convalescent COVID-19.

Source study methods: Estimation of nucleated cell counts was performed using reference gene primer amplification. Some clones are missing from TCRdb's copy, which holds only in-frame ones; the method was immunoSEQ multiplex PCR. From that table come the V and J calls and clone size; the DNA was used to work out D and trimming. The profile shows roughly 86,000 clones, roughly 88% of them singletons. Sequencing used peripheral blood. This TCR derives from a woman older than 75 with COVID-19, enrolled during active disease.

Here the CDR3 reads CASSSRLSTTDTQYF. The CDR3 bases are TGTGCCAGCAGCTCGAGACTTTCCACCACAGATACGCAGTATTTT. V gene TRBV7-3 combines with J gene TRBJ2-3, with unresolved D. Germline CDR1 is SGHTA and CDR2 is FQGTGA. The CDR3 spans 15 residues. V lost 4 bases and J 2 bases, leaving 13 bases between the germline ends. Looking up the rest from reference TRBV7-3 and TRBJ2-3 gives the full variable domain: GAGVSQTPSNKVTEKGKYVELRCDPISGHTALYWYRQSLGQGPEFLIYFQGTGAADDSGLPNDRFFAVRPEGSVSTLKIQRTERGDSAVYLCASSSRLSTTDTQYFGPGTRLTVL.